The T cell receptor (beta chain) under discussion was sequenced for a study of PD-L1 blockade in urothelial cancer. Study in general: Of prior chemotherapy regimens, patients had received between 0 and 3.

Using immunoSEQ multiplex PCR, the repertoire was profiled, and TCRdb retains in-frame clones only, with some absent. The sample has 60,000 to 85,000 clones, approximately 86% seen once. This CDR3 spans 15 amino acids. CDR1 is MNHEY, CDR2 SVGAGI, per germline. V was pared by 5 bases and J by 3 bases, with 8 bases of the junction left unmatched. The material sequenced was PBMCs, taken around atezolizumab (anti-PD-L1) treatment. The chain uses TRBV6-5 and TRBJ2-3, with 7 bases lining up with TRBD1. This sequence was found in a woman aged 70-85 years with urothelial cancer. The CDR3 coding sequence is TGTGCCAGCAGTCAGGCAAGACAGGGAACAGATACGCAGTATTTT. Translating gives CASSQARQGTDTQYF.